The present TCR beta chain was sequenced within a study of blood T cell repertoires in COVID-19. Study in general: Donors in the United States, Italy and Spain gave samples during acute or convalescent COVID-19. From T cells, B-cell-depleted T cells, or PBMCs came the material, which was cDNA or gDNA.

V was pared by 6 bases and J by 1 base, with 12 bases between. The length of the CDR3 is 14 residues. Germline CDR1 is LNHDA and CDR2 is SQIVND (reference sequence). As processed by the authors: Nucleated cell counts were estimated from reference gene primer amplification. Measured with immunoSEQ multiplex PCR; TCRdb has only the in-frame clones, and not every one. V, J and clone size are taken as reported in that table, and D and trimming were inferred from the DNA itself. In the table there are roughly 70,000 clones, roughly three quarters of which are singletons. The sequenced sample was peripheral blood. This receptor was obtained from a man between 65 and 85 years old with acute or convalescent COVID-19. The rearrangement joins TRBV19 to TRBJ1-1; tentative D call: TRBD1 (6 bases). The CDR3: CASSRDNSNTEAFF. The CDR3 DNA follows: TGTGCCAGTAGCCGGGACAATTCGAACACTGAAGCTTTCTTT.